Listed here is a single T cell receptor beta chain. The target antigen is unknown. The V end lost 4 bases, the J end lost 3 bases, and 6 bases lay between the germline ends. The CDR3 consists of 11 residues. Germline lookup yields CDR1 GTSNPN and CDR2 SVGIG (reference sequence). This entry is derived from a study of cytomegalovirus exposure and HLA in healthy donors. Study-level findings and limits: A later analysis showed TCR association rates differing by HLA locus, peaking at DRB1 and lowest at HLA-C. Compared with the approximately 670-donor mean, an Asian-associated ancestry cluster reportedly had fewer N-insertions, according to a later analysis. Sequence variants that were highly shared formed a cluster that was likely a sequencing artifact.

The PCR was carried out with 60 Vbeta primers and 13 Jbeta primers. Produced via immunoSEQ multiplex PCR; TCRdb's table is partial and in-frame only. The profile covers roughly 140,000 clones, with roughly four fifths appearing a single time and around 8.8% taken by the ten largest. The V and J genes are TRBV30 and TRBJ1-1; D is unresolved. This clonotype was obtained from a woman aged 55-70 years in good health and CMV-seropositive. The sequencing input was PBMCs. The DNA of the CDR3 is TGTGCCTGGAATTCTTACACTGAAGCTTTCTTT. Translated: CAWNSYTEAFF.